This TCR beta chain was recovered during a study of vaccination effects on CD4 cells after COVID-19. At the end of 10 days of culture, CD4+ T cells were isolated. Some clones are missing from TCRdb's copy, which holds only in-frame ones; the method was immunoSEQ multiplex PCR. The table records about 64,000 clones, under 85% of them present only once. Germline V gives CDR1 MNHEY, CDR2 SVGAGI. The CDR3 is 13 residues long. The V segment lost 6 bases and the J segment 6 bases; nucleotides outside the gene matches: 6. Details on this clone: As yet, its antigen is unknown.

The sequence came from a human donor who had a prior SARS-CoV-2 infection. The source was CD4+ T cells from PBMCs cultured without peptide, collected before COVID-19 vaccination. J is TRBJ2-7 and V is TRBV6-5; 9 nucleotides line up with TRBD1. The CDR3 loop reads CASRGDRAAEQYF. CDR3 bases: TGTGCCAGCAGAGGGGACAGGGCTGCCGAGCAGTACTTC.